This TCR beta chain originates from a study of OX40 agonist ivuxolimab in advanced cancers. Looking at the study overall: Patients with hepatocellular carcinoma, melanoma, renal cell or head and neck cancer made up the dose-escalation patients. Partial responses were achieved by three patients, of whom one had hepatocellular carcinoma and two had cutaneous melanoma. With a range of roughly 20 to 90, age averaged about 59 years, and around 83% were male.

V shed 5 bases and J shed 12 bases, with 16 bases lying between them. Germline V gene sequence: CDR1 SGHTA, CDR2 FQGNSA. The CDR3 runs to 12 residues. The table came from immunoSEQ multiplex PCR; TCRdb's copy has only in-frame clones and leaves some out. In the table there are 94,000 or so clones, around four fifths of which are singletons. Sample: CD4+ or CD8+ T cells sorted from blood, taken in a trial of the OX40 agonist ivuxolimab. The TCR comes from an adult with an advanced solid tumor such as melanoma, head and neck, liver or kidney cancer. The V call is TRBV7-2, the J call TRBJ1-2; no clear D gene. The CDR3 sequence: CASSTDGGGHTF. In nucleotides, the CDR3 is TGTGCCAGCAGCACGGATGGCGGCGGGCACACCTTC.